The T cell receptor (beta chain) described here comes from a study of shared clonotypes between healthy human individuals (dated by TCRdb to between 2020 and 2021). As for the study more broadly: Two women and a few men aged 18 to 49 years were included in the cohort. For each donor, CD4 naive and CD4 memory were each given three plates, CD8 naive was given two plates, and CD8 memory was given one plate. To estimate repertoire size and how much clonotype sharing occurs between individuals, the study deeply sequenced the blood TCR repertoires of a handful of healthy adults. To increase sequencing depth and limit assay-specific biases, TCR repertoire library preparation and sequencing were carried out by different laboratories using diverse techniques. Each donor's leukapheresis produced roughly between about 0.9 and 9.5 billion PBMCs.

A remark on this clone: Its target antigen remains unknown. The input lacks base qualities; no much larger clone sits a single base away.

V ends up 8 bases short and J 1 base short, with an unmatched junction base count of 2. Looking up the germline V gene yields CDR1 MDHEN and CDR2 SYDVKM. The CDR3 runs 14 residues from the cysteine to the phenylalanine. The retained sequence is limited to the CDR3, 42 bases, with the frame set at the first base. The full study reports these points: Sampling was restricted to blood, and TCR repertoires in tissue are likely to differ from TCR repertoires in blood. Across four donors, about 5.2% of naive CD4, over 3% of naive CD8, roughly 2.2% of memory CD4, and about 0.44% of memory CD8 clonotypes were shared. Compared with non-shared clonotypes, clonotypes shared by all four sorted-subset donors had higher generation probabilities. Based on pairwise subsampling, the degree of clonotype sharing among donors was expected to be affected by sequencing depth. The genetic and exposure-history diversity represented was limited by the small number of donors. Even with the large sequencing depth, rarefaction of the sorted-subset datasets indicated that sequencing was incomplete. Naive subsets generally had larger estimated clonotype richness than memory subsets.

Using the deep immunoSEQ assay, multiplex PCR amplified TCR CDR3 regions from genomic DNA. Extracted genomic DNA from each cell subset was distributed evenly across all wells of several immunoSEQ 96-well plates, and each plate was treated as a replicate. For sorted subsets, roughly 0.2 ug genomic DNA, equal to about 30,000 T cell genomes, was loaded into each replicate PCR. The purified libraries were quantified using a Qubit 3.0 fluorometer, sized with a Bioanalyzer 2100, and then quantified again using the KAPA Library Quantification kit. Each immunoSEQ 96-well plate was sequenced on its own single-read 150-cycle Illumina NextSeq 550 flow cell. The published analysis was carried out like this. Because only junctional sequences without quality scores were contained in the immunoSEQ output, filtering matching that applied to full-length reads could not be performed. Sequences were annotated with PyIR, a Python wrapper for IgBLAST v1.9, using IMGT germline references to assign V/J genes and CDR3. Reads were removed for weak V/J assignments (E-value above 1e-6), missing CDR3, stop codons, out-of-frame junctions, or ambiguous translated residues. V3J clonotypes were defined as sequences sharing the same inferred V gene, J gene, and CDR3 amino acid sequence. The percentage overlap between two repertoires was calculated by dividing the number of shared unique clonotypes by the size of the smaller repertoire. Richness of each repertoire was evaluated using RTK rarefaction, the Chao1 estimator, and Recon v2.1 estimates of unobserved clonotypes. OLGA was used to compute generation probabilities for all TCRbeta clonotypes that the gDNA method yielded from a handful of donors. Held by TCRdb, this immuneACCESS table contains in-frame sequences only and omits some clones. Under half of the omission traces to an unresolved V gene where checked; the cause of the rest is unknown. Clonal size and the V and J genes are those of that table, whereas D and trimming came from the DNA. A total of 2 million to 2.5 million clones appear in this sample, approximately 94% of them only once. Roughly 0.13% of the sample is held by the ten biggest clonotypes.

Healthy HIV-negative adults with no recently reported acute infections or vaccinations were included as donors. Every donor was a Caucasian adult residing in Nashville, Tennessee, USA. CD4+ T cells were enriched by magnetic negative selection; naive cells were then positively selected on CD45RA, and the negative fraction formed the memory subset. Blood was obtained by leukapheresis, after which PBMCs were separated by Ficoll-Histopaque density gradient centrifugation and cryopreserved in liquid nitrogen vapor phase. Purity and quantity of every magnetically sorted T cell population were checked by analytical flow cytometry. Genomic DNA was isolated from each sorted fraction and quantified by UV absorbance on a Nanodrop 2000c.

The sequencing sample was made of naive CD4+ T cells sorted from blood. The cell subset or site label, as the study defines it: CD45RA+ positively selected. This clonotype was obtained from a man aged 18 to 30 in good health. Recombination linked TRBV28 to TRBJ1-1; the junction holds 12 bases that match TRBD1. The CDR3 region reads CASLGQGANTEAFF. The sequence in DNA is TGTGCCAGCTTGGGACAGGGGGCGAACACTGAAGCTTTCTTT.